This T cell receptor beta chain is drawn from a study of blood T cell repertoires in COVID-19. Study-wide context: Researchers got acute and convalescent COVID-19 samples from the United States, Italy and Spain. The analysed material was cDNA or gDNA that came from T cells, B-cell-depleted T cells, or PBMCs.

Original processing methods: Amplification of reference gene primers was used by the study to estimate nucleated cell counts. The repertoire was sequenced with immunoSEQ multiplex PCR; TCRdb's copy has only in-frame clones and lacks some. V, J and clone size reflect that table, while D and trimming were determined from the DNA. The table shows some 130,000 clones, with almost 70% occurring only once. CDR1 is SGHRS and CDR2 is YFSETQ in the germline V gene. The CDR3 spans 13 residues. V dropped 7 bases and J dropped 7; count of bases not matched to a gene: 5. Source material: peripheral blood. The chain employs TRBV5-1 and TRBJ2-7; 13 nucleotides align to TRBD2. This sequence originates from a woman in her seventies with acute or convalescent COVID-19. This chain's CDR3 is CASATSGRGEQYF. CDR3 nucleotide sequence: TGCGCCAGCGCTACTAGCGGGAGGGGAGAGCAGTACTTC.